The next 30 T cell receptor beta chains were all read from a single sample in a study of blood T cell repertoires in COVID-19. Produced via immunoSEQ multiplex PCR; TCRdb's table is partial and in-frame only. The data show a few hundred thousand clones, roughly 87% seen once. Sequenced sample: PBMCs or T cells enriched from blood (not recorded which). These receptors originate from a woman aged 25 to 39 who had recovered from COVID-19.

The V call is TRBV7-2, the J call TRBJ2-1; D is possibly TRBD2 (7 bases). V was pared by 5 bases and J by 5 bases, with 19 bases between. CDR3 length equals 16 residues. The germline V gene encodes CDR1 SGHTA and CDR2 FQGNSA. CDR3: CASSPLRGGGNNEQFF. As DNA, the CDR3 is TGTGCCAGCAGCCCTCTCAGGGGCGGGGGAAACAATGAGCAGTTCTTC.

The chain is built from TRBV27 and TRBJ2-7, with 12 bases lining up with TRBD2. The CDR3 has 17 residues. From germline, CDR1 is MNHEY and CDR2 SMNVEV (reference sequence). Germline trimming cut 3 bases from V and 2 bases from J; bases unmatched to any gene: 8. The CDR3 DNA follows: TGTGCCAGCAGTTTGCGTCTAGCGGGAGGGCTGCCCTACGAGCAGTACTTC. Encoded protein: CASSLRLAGGLPYEQYF.

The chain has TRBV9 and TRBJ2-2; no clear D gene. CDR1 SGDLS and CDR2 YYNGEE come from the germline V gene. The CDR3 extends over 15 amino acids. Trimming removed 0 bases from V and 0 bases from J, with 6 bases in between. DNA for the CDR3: TGTGCCAGCAGCGTAGCACGGTCGAACACCGGGGAGCTGTTTTTT. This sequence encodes CASSVARSNTGELFF.

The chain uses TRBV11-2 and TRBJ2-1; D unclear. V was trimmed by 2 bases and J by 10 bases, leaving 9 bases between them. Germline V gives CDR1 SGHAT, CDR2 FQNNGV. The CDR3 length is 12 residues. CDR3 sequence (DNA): TGTGCCAGCAGCTTAATGAAGGAGGAGCAGTTCTTC. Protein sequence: CASSLMKEEQFF.

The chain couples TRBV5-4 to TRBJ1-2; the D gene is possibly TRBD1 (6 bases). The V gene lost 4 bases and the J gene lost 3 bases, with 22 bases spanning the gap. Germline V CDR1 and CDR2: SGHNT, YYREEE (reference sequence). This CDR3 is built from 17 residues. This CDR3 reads CASSPGEGYGTHYGYTF. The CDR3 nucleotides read TGTGCCAGCAGCCCAGGGGAGGGATACGGGACCCACTATGGCTACACCTTC.

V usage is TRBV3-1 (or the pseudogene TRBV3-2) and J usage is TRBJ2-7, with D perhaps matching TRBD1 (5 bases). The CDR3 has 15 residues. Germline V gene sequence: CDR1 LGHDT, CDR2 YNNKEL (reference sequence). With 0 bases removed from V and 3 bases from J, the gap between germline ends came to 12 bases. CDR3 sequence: CASSQDPGQGYEQYF. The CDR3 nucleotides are TGTGCCAGCAGCCAAGACCCAGGCCAGGGCTACGAGCAGTACTTC.

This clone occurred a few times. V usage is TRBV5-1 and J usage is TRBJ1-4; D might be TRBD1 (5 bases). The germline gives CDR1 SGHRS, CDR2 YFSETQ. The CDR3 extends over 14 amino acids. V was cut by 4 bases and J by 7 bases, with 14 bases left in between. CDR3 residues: CASSLDSTAEKLFF. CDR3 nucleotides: TGCGCCAGCAGCCTGGATTCGACAGCTGAAAAACTGTTTTTT.

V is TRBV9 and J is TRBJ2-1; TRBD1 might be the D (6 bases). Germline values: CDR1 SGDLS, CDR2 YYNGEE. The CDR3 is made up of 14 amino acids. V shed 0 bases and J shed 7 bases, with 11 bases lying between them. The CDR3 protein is CASSVDPGVNEQFF. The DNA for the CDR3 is TGTGCCAGCAGCGTAGATCCAGGGGTAAATGAGCAGTTCTTC.

The CDR3 loop is CASSVDGDTEAFF. CDR3 DNA sequence: TGTGCCAGCAGCGTAGACGGGGACACTGAAGCTTTCTTT. This sequence joins TRBV9 and TRBJ1-1; D is uncertain. Germline CDR1 is SGDLS and CDR2 is YYNGEE. The V end lost 0 bases, the J end lost 3 bases, and 6 bases lay between the germline ends. The CDR3 consists of 13 residues. Using reference TRBV9 and TRBJ1-1 for the parts outside the CDR3, the full variable domain is DSGVTQTPKHLITATGQRVTLRCSPRSGDLSVYWYQQSLDQGLQFLIQYYNGEERAKGNILERFSAQQFPDLHSELNLSSLELGDSALYFCASSVDGDTEAFFGQGTRLTVV.

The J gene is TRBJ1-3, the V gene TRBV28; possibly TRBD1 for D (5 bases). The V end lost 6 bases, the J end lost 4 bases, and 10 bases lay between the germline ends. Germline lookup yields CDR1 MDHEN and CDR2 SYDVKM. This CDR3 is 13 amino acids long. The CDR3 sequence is CASSDRGGNTIYF. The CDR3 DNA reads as TGTGCCAGCAGCGACCGGGGGGGAAACACCATATATTTT.

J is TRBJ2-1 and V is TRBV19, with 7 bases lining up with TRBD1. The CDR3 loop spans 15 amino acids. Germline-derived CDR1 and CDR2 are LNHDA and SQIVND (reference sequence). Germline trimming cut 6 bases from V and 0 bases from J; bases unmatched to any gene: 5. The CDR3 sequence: CASSRGGFSYNEQFF. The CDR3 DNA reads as TGTGCCAGTAGCCGAGGGGGCTTCTCCTACAATGAGCAGTTCTTC.

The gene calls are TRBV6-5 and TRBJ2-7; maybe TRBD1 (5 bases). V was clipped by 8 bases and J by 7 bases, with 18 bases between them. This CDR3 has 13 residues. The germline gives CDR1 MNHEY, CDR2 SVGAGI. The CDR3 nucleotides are TGTGCCAGCGGCCCGACAGCGTTATTAGAGCAGTACTTC. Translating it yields CASGPTALLEQYF.

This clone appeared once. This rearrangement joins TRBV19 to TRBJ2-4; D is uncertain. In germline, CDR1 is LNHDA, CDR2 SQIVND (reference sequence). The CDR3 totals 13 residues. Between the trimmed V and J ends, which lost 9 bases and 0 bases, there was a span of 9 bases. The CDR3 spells CASNSLAKNIQYF. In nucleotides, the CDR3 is TGTGCCAGCAACAGTTTAGCCAAAAACATTCAGTACTTC.

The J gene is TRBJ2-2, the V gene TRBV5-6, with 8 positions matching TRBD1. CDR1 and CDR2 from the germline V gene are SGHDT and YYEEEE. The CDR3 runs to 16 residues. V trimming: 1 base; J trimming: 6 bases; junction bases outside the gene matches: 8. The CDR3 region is CASSLTGGGFSGELFF. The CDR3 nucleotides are TGTGCCAGCAGCTTGACAGGGGGAGGATTTTCCGGGGAGCTGTTTTTT.

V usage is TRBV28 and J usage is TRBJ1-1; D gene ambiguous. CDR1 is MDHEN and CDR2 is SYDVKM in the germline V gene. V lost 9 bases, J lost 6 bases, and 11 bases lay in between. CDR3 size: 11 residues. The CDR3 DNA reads TGTGCCAGTACCTCGGGAGCTGAAGCTTTCTTT. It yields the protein CASTSGAEAFF.

This CDR3 reads CASSLDRGWSTEAFF. DNA for the CDR3: TGTGCCAGCAGCTTAGACCGGGGATGGAGCACTGAAGCTTTCTTT. The chain recombines TRBV7-9 with TRBJ1-1; the D is unclear. CDR1 is SEHNR and CDR2 is FQNEAQ in the germline V gene (reference sequence). The CDR3 spans 15 residues. Trimming took off 1 base at V and 4 bases at J, with 13 bases between the two ends.

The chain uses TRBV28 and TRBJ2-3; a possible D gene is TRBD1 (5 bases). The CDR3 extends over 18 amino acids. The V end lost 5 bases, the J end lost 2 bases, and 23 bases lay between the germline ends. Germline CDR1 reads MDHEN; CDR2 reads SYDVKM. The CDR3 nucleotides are TGTGCCAGCAGTATTGACAGAGACCGACTGGGAAACACAGATACGCAGTATTTT. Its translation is CASSIDRDRLGNTDTQYF.

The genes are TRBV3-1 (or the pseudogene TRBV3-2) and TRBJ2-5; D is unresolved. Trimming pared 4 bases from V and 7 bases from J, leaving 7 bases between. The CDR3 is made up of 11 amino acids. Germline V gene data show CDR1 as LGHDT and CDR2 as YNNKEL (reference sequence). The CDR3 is CASSLQWTQYF. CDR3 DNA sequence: TGTGCCAGCAGCCTTCAGTGGACCCAGTACTTC.

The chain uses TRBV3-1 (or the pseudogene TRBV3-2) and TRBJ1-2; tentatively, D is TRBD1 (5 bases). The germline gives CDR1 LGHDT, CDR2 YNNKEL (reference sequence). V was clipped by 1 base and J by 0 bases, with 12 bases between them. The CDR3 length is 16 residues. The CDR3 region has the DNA TGTGCCAGCAGCCAAGTGGGCGGACATTCTAACTATGGCTACACCTTC. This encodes CASSQVGGHSNYGYTF.

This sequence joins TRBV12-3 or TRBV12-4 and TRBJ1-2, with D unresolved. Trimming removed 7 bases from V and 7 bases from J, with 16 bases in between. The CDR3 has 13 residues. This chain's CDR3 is CASTSIGRGGYTF. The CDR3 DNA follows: TGTGCCAGCACCTCCATCGGGAGAGGTGGCTACACCTTC.

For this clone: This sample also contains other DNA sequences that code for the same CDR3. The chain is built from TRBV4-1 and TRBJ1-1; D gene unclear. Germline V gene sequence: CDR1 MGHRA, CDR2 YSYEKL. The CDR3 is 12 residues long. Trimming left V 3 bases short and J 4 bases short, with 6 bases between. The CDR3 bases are TGCGCCAGCAGCCAGGGGAGCACTGAAGCTTTCTTT. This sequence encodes CASSQGSTEAFF.

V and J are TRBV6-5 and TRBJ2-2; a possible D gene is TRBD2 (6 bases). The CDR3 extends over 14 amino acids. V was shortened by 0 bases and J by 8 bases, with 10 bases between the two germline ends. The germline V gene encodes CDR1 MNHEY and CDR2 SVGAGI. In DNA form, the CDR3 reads TGTGCCAGCAGTTACTCCCCAGGGAGGGGGGAGCTGTTTTTT. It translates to CASSYSPGRGELFF.

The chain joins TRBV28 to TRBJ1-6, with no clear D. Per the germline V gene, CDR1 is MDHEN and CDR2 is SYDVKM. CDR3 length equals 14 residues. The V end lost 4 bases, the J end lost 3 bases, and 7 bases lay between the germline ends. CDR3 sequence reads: CASSSYGYNSPLHF. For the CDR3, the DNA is TGTGCCAGCAGTTCGTACGGCTATAATTCACCCCTCCACTTT.

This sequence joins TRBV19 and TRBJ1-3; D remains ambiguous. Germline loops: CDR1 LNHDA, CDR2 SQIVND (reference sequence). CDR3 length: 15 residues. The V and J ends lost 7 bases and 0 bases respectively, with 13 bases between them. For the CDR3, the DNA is TGTGCCAGTACGGCCCAGGCACACTCTGGAAACACCATATATTTT. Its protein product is CASTAQAHSGNTIYF. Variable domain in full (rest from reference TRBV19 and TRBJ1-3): DGGITQSPKYLFRKEGQNVTLSCEQNLNHDAMYWYRQDPGQGLRLIYYSQIVNDFQKGDIAEGYSVSREKKESFPLTVTSAQKNPTAFYLCASTAQAHSGNTIYFGEGSWLTVV.

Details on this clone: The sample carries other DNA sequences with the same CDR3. In nucleotides, the CDR3 is TGTGCCAGCAGCAACAGGGGCAATCAGCCCCAGCATTTT. This codes for CASSNRGNQPQHF. The rearrangement joins TRBV28 to TRBJ1-5; D perhaps matches TRBD1 (6 bases). Trimming cost V 6 bases and J 2 bases, with 8 bases left between them. The CDR3 loop spans 13 amino acids. The V gene's germline CDR1 is MDHEN and CDR2 SYDVKM.

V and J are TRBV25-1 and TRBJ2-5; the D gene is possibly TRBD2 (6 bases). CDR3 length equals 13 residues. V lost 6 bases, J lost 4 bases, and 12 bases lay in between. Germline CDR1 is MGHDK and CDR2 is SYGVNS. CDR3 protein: CASSGRDLETQYF. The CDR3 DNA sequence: TGTGCCAGCAGCGGAAGGGACTTAGAGACCCAGTACTTC.

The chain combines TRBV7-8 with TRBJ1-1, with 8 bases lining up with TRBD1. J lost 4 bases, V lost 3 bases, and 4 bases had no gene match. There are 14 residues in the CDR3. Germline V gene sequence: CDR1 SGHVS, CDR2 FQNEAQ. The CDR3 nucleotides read TGTGCCAGCAGCTTGGGACAGGCCGGCACTGAAGCTTTCTTT. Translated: CASSLGQAGTEAFF.

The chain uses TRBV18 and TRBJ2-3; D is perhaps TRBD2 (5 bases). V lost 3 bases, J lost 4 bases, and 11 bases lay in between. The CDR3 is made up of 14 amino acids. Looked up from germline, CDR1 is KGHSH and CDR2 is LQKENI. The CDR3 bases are TGTGCCAGCTCACCCACCCGGGAACCAGATACGCAGTATTTT. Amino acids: CASSPTREPDTQYF.

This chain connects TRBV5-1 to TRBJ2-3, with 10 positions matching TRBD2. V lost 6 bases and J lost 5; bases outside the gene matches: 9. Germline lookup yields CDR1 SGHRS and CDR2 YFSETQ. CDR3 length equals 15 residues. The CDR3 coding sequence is TGCGCCAGCACCCGCTCTAGCGGGAGTTTAGATACGCAGTATTTT. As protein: CASTRSSGSLDTQYF. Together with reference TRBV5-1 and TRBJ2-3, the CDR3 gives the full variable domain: KAGVTQTPRYLIKTRGQQVTLSCSPISGHRSVSWYQQTPGQGLQFLFEYFSETQRNKGNFPGRFSGRQFSNSRSEMNVSTLELGDSALYLCASTRSSGSLDTQYFGPGTRLTVL.

In DNA, the CDR3 is TGTGCCAGCGAGGGCAGAAGCACAGATACGCAGTATTTT. It encodes CASEGRSTDTQYF. V is TRBV5-4 and J is TRBJ2-3; D is perhaps TRBD2 (5 bases). V was clipped by 7 bases and J by 0 bases, with 9 bases between them. Germline V gene sequence: CDR1 SGHNT, CDR2 YYREEE (reference sequence). This CDR3 region has 13 residues.